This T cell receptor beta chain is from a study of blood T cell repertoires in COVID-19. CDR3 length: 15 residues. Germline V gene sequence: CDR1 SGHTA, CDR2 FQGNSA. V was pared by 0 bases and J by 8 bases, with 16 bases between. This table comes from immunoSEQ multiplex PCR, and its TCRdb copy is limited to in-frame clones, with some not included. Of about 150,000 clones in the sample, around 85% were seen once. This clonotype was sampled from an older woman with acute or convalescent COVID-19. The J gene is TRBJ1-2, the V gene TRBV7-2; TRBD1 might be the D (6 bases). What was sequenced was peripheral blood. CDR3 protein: CASSLAAQGGTGYTF. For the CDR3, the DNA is TGTGCCAGCAGCTTAGCGGCACAGGGAGGGACAGGCTACACCTTC.